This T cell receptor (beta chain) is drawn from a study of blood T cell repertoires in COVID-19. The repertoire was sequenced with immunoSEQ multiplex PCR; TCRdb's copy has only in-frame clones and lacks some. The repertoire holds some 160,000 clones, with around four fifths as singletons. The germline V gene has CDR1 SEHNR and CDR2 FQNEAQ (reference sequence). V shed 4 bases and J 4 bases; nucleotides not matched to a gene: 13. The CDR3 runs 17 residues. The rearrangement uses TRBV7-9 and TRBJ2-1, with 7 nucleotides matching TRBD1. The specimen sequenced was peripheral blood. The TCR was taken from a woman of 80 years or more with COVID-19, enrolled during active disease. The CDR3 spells CASSSTGDVTRYNEQFF. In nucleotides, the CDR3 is TGTGCCAGCAGCTCTACAGGGGATGTAACGAGGTACAATGAGCAGTTCTTC.